This T cell receptor beta chain was obtained from a study of cytomegalovirus exposure and HLA in healthy donors. Whole-study findings and limits: In an earlier analysis, in under 700 donors, most V segments appeared productive either ~87% or ~30% of the time. At a 0.05 false discovery rate, a later analysis found 18,000 or so TCR beta sequences to be associated with HLA alleles.

This clone was counted once. Its antigen is currently unknown. The germline V gene encodes CDR1 KGHSH and CDR2 LQKENI. With 0 bases clipped from V and 6 bases from J, the junction kept 3 bases outside the gene matches. This CDR3 contains 17 residues. Amplification used 60 Vbeta primers and 13 Jbeta primers. The protocol was immunoSEQ multiplex PCR, while the TCRdb copy is restricted to in-frame clones and leaves out a portion. The repertoire holds about 280,000 clones, with 70% to 90% as singletons. The chain couples TRBV18 to TRBJ2-3, with 16 bases identical to TRBD2. This sequence was found in a woman younger than 30 in good health and CMV-seronegative. The material sequenced was PBMCs. CDR3 DNA: TGTGCCAGCTCACCACCGGGACTAGCGGGGGGGCTCGATACGCAGTATTTT. Amino acids: CASSPPGLAGGLDTQYF. Full variable domain (outside the CDR3, taken from reference TRBV18 and TRBJ2-3): NAGVMQNPRHLVRRRGQEARLRCSPMKGHSHVYWYRQLPEEGLKFMVYLQKENIIDESGMPKERFSAEFPKEGPSILRIQQVVRGDSAAYFCASSPPGLAGGLDTQYFGPGTRLTVL.